Shown below are 22 T cell receptor beta chains from a single sample sequenced in a study of CD8 T cells in ankylosing spondylitis. Via MiXCR, TCRdb re-called the 5' RACE reads, giving one row per CDR3 protein. This sample has 150,000 to 200,000 distinct CDR3 sequences, with roughly 10% found just once. Specimen: blood, either unsorted or a sorted T cell fraction (not recorded which). Every receptor here comes from a male donor with ankylosing spondylitis or in good health (not recorded which).

This clonotype has a count of ten or more. The chain uses TRBV5-1 and TRBJ2-5; D is unclear. The germline V gene has CDR1 SGHRS and CDR2 YFSETQ. V dropped 4 bases and J dropped 2 bases, with 12 bases sitting between them. There are 14 residues in the CDR3. The CDR3 spells CASSVVGMQETQYF. The CDR3 DNA sequence: TGCGCCAGCAGCGTGGTGGGGATGCAAGAGACCCAGTACTTC.

This chain connects TRBV6-1 to TRBJ1-6, with a weak D call TRBD1 (5 bases). The ends were cut back, 6 bases at V and 6 bases at J, with 15 bases in the middle. Germline V gene data show CDR1 as MNHNS and CDR2 as SASEGT. This CDR3 comprises 15 residues. The CDR3 spells CASRPTQGGNSPLHF. For the CDR3, the DNA is TGTGCCAGCAGACCCACTCAGGGAGGTAATTCACCCCTCCACTTT.

This clonotype was counted many times. This rearrangement joins TRBV28 to TRBJ1-2; the D gene is possibly TRBD1 (5 bases). This CDR3 region has 15 residues. The germline CDR1 and CDR2 sequences are MDHEN and SYDVKM. The V and J ends lost 6 bases and 2 bases respectively, with 16 bases between them. CDR3: CASRPDSTRNYGYTF. In nucleotides, the CDR3 is TGTGCCAGCAGACCAGACAGTACCCGAAACTATGGCTACACCTTC.

This clonotype has at least ten counts. The V call is TRBV20-1, the J call TRBJ2-3, with 8 bases matching TRBD2. The germline V gene has CDR1 DFQATT and CDR2 SNEGSKA (reference sequence). CDR3 length equals 14 residues. The junction had 6 bases not matched to a gene; V was cut back by 6 bases and J by 1 base. CDR3 DNA sequence: TGCAGTGCGGAAAAAGCGGGGGGCACAGATACGCAGTATTTT. It is translated as CSAEKAGGTDTQYF.

This clonotype was counted many times. The rearrangement joins TRBV5-1 to TRBJ1-1; D is unclear. Trimming shortened V by 0 bases and J by 0 bases, and 15 bases separated the two germline ends. Germline CDR1 and CDR2: SGHRS and YFSETQ. The CDR3 sequence is 17 residues long. The CDR3 reads CASSLEGGDLMNTEAFF. CDR3 coding DNA: TGCGCCAGCAGCTTGGAAGGTGGGGATCTAATGAACACTGAAGCTTTCTTT.

This clonotype was picked up one time. V usage is TRBV5-1 and J usage is TRBJ2-5; the match to TRBD1 covers 9 bases. V lost 2 bases, J lost 4 bases, and 3 bases stayed unmatched. This CDR3 has 14 amino acids. The V gene's germline CDR1 is SGHRS and CDR2 YFSETQ. CDR3 coding DNA: TGCGCCAGCAGCTTCGGGGGACAGGGAGAGACCCAGTACTTC. It yields the protein CASSFGGQGETQYF. The full variable domain, its missing parts supplied by reference TRBV5-1 and TRBJ2-5, is KAGVTQTPRYLIKTRGQQVTLSCSPISGHRSVSWYQQTPGQGLQFLFEYFSETQRNKGNFPGRFSGRQFSNSRSEMNVSTLELGDSALYLCASSFGGQGETQYFGPGTRLLVL.

This chain connects TRBV27 to TRBJ2-1, with 11 bases identical to TRBD2. Looked up from germline, CDR1 is MNHEY and CDR2 is SMNVEV (reference sequence). V was pared by 8 bases and J by 1 base, with 4 bases of the junction left unmatched. The CDR3 length is 15 residues. The CDR3 sequence: CASGASGRSYNEQFF. The CDR3 nucleotides read TGTGCCAGCGGGGCTAGCGGGAGGTCCTACAATGAGCAGTTCTTC.

Turning to this clonotype: Just one base apart from a much larger clone, this may be a read error. The chain carries TRBV21-1 and TRBJ1-5; the table's D call, TRBD1, has no DNA check behind it. TRBV21-1 is shown as a pseudogene. CDR3 length: 12 amino acids. The CDR3 here is CASPGWNRPQHF. CDR3 nucleotides: TGTGCCAGCCCGGGTTGGAATCGGCCCCAGCATTTT.

This clonotype was recorded at least ten times. The chain has TRBV12-3 or TRBV12-4 and TRBJ1-2; the match to TRBD1 covers 8 bases. The CDR3 has 13 amino acids. J lost 6 bases, V lost 5 bases, and 5 bases had no gene match. CDR3 in amino acids: CASSNPGGDGYTF. In DNA form, the CDR3 reads TGTGCCAGCAGTAATCCAGGGGGCGATGGCTACACCTTC.

Comments on this clonotype: A much bigger clone sits one base away, suggesting this may be a read error. The V and J genes are TRBV6-1 and TRBJ2-1; 9 positions agree with TRBD2. This CDR3 is 14 amino acids long. CDR1 MNHNS and CDR2 SASEGT come from the germline V gene. The CDR3 DNA follows: TGTGCCAGCAATGAAGCTCGGACTAGCGTACAGCAGTTCTTC. This encodes CASNEARTSVQQFF.

This clonotype was picked up many times. The rearrangement uses TRBV20-1 and TRBJ2-6; the match to TRBD1 covers 7 bases. V lost 1 base, J lost 2 bases, and 2 bases stayed unmatched. Germline V CDR1 and CDR2: DFQATT, SNEGSKA (reference sequence). The CDR3 is made up of 15 amino acids. The DNA for the CDR3 is TGCAGTGCTAGAGGGGGACAGCCTGGGGCCAACGTCCTGACTTTC. Amino acids: CSARGGQPGANVLTF.

The chain has TRBV2 and TRBJ1-4; 7 bases match TRBD1. J was trimmed by 7 bases and V by 7 bases; bases with no gene match: 12. CDR3 size: 15 residues. In germline, CDR1 is SNHLY, CDR2 FYNNEI. The CDR3 coding sequence is TGTGCCAGCAAACTACAGGGGACCGATAGTGAAAAACTGTTTTTT. Translation gives CASKLQGTDSEKLFF.

This clonotype was recorded at least ten times. V and J are TRBV28 and TRBJ2-5; D tentatively fits TRBD1 or TRBD2 (6 bases each). V dropped 6 bases and J dropped 4 bases, with 15 bases sitting between them. The CDR3 sequence is 14 residues long. Germline loops: CDR1 MDHEN, CDR2 SYDVKM. The CDR3 DNA reads as TGTGCCAGCAGAACCCAACAGGGAGGAGAGACCCAGTACTTC. Translated, it gives CASRTQQGGETQYF.

Points on this clonotype: A much larger clone differs by one base, so this may be a read error. CDR3 loop: CSARADSQMGGCTF. As DNA, the CDR3 is TGCAGTGCTAGAGCAGACAGCCAAATGGGGGGCTGCACCTTC. The chain uses TRBV20-1 and TRBJ1-2; a weak D match, TRBD1 (6 bases). This CDR3 comprises 14 residues. Germline CDR1 DFQATT, CDR2 SNEGSKA (reference sequence).

This clonotype was recorded many times. The chain uses TRBV9 and TRBJ2-3, with 9 bases that match TRBD1. This CDR3 contains 14 residues. The V segment lost 3 bases and the J segment 4 bases; nucleotides outside the gene matches: 3. Germline assignment: CDR1 SGDLS and CDR2 YYNGEE. This chain's CDR3 is CASSEGTGSDTQYF. The CDR3 coding sequence is TGTGCCAGCAGCGAGGGGACAGGGTCAGATACGCAGTATTTT.

The V and J genes are TRBV27 and TRBJ1-1; 12 nucleotides align to TRBD1. The CDR3 runs 15 residues. Losses at the gene ends were 10 bases for V and 5 bases for J; bases not matched to a gene: 11. Germline V CDR1 and CDR2: MNHEY, SMNVEV (reference sequence). The CDR3, as DNA: TGTGCCAACACCTATGGGGGACAGGGGGCAACTGAAGCTTTCTTT. The encoded protein is CANTYGGQGATEAFF.

This clonotype was recorded many times. The J gene is TRBJ1-4, the V gene TRBV11-2; 9 nucleotides agree with TRBD1. In germline, CDR1 is SGHAT, CDR2 FQNNGV. With V trimmed by 4 bases and J by 7 bases, 7 bases remained unmatched. The CDR3 is 15 residues long. CDR3 sequence (DNA): TGTGCCAGCAGCTCTCCGGGGACAGGGCTTGAAAAACTGTTTTTT. Translated, it gives CASSSPGTGLEKLFF.

The rearrangement uses TRBV5-1 and TRBJ2-2; tentative D call: TRBD1 (6 bases). Trimming pared 3 bases from V and 7 bases from J, leaving 19 bases between. CDR3 size: 16 residues. Germline V CDR1 and CDR2: SGHRS, YFSETQ. The CDR3 nucleotides read TGCGCCAGCAGCTCCTTGGCAGGGGAGATAGGCGGGGAGCTGTTTTTT. Protein: CASSSLAGEIGGELFF.

The sample holds many counts of this clonotype. The rearrangement links TRBV5-1 to TRBJ2-2; TRBD1 is a possible D gene (6 bases). V was trimmed by 4 bases and J by 4 bases, leaving 14 bases between them. The germline gives CDR1 SGHRS, CDR2 YFSETQ. The length of the CDR3 is 15 residues. CDR3 nucleotides: TGCGCCAGCAGCCTGACAGGTCCTTTCACCGGGGAGCTGTTTTTT. It codes for CASSLTGPFTGELFF.

A few counts support this clonotype. The rearrangement uses TRBV5-1 and TRBJ2-7, with TRBD2 matching 9 bases. The V gene end was trimmed by 3 bases and the J gene end by 5 bases; junction bases not matched to a gene: 6. Germline loops: CDR1 SGHRS, CDR2 YFSETQ. The CDR3 consists of 14 residues. The CDR3 region has the DNA TGCGCCAGCAGCTATAGCGGGGGTTCACACGAGCAGTACTTC. Amino acids: CASSYSGGSHEQYF.

This clonotype was seen repeatedly, ten times or more. The chain links TRBV6-1 to TRBJ2-2, with TRBD2 identical over 7 bases. This CDR3 has 16 amino acids. Germline values: CDR1 MNHNS, CDR2 SASEGT. J lost 4 bases, V lost 4 bases, and 9 bases had no gene match. The CDR3: CASSGDNGRITGELFF. DNA of the CDR3: TGTGCCAGCAGTGGTGACAACGGGAGGATCACCGGGGAGCTGTTTTTT.

About this clonotype: A much larger clonotype is one base distant, so this may be a read error. The chain is built from TRBV10-3 and TRBJ1-1, with D perhaps matching TRBD1 (6 bases). Trimming shortened V by 11 bases and J by 1 base, and 17 bases separated the two germline ends. The CDR3 runs 14 residues. Looked up from germline, CDR1 is ENHRY and CDR2 is SYGVKD. CDR3 sequence (DNA): TGTGCCGTCAAAGGGGGTCCGGGGAACACTGAAGCTTTCTTT. Its protein is CAVKGGPGNTEAFF.